Below are 3 T cell receptor beta chains sequenced from a single sample in a study of Ad26.COV2.S vaccination and SARS-CoV-2 variants (dated by TCRdb to about 2021). The sample's treatment or condition, from its label and the paper: 15 to 20 received Ad26.COV2.S at low or high dose, single or two shots; about 5 received placebo; per-sample allocation not given. Repertoires of vaccine and placebo recipients were sequenced from samples taken on day 63 after the first injection. The library was produced with the immunoSEQ multiplex PCR assay. In TCRdb, the immuneACCESS table is reduced to in-frame sequences with V and J assigned. These tables do not hold every clone; where another copy was compared, an unresolved V gene accounts for under half, and the others remain unexplained. This sample gives roughly 460,000 clones in total; nearly 90% of them show up just once. The ten biggest clones cover 1.7% of the sample.

The source was peripheral blood, collected in a trial of Ad26.COV2.S vaccine versus placebo. Receptors were obtained from a person between 18 and 65 years old who received the Ad26.COV2.S COVID-19 vaccine or a placebo.

The V call is TRBV7-2, the J call TRBJ2-1; a possible D gene is TRBD1 (5 bases). This CDR3 region has 13 residues. Germline CDR1 and CDR2: SGHTA and FQGNSA. V was pared by 4 bases and J by 3 bases, with 7 bases between. This chain's CDR3 is CASSWGYYNEQFF. The CDR3 DNA reads as TGTGCCAGCAGCTGGGGCTACTACAATGAGCAGTTCTTC.

This clone was seen only once. The chain employs TRBV24-1 and TRBJ2-7; 10 nucleotides line up with TRBD1. In germline, CDR1 is KGHDR, CDR2 SFDVKD. The CDR3 contains 15 residues. Unmatched junction bases numbered 5, after V lost 4 bases and J lost 3 bases. The CDR3 DNA reads TGTGCCACCAGTGACTCCGGGACAGGGGTCTACGAGCAGTACTTC. Amino acid sequence: CATSDSGTGVYEQYF.

This clone occurred once. The CDR3 is CASSARNSPVGYTF. In DNA form, the CDR3 reads TGTGCCAGTAGTGCCCGAAATTCACCAGTGGGCTACACCTTC. V and J are TRBV19 and TRBJ1-2, with D hard to call. V lost 5 bases and J 8 bases, leaving 18 bases between the germline ends. The CDR3 spans 14 residues. Germline V gene data show CDR1 as LNHDA and CDR2 as SQIVND (reference sequence).